This T cell receptor beta chain was captured by sequencing in a study of CD8 T cells in ankylosing spondylitis. Regarding the study as a whole: Characteristic, it appeared, of ankylosing spondylitis blood was a TCR beta motif of several highly homologous variants. Some of these motif variants have turned up before, in reports on reactive arthritis synovial fluid and blood.

In germline, CDR1 is DFQATT, CDR2 SNEGSKA (reference sequence). CDR3 length: 17 amino acids. The V and J ends lost 0 bases and 7 bases, in that order; junction bases with no gene match: 15. Each TCR beta library was made by quantitative 5'-RACE that incorporated molecular barcodes. Each CDR3 protein gets one entry after TCRdb re-called the 5' RACE reads with MiXCR. The table has approximately 24,000 distinct CDR3 sequences, approximately 13% seen once. This clonotype was counted ten times or more. Antigen: not known. This TCR came from a male donor with ankylosing spondylitis or in good health (not recorded which). Sequencing was carried out using blood. This chain connects TRBV20-1 to TRBJ2-1; TRBD2 matches 7 bases. CDR3 bases: TGCAGTGCTAGAGATGAAGGCGTGACTAGCCTGCAAAATGAGCAGTTCTTC. Its translation: CSARDEGVTSLQNEQFF.